This entry lists 14 T cell receptor beta chains sequenced from one sample in a study of radiotherapy plus CTLA-4 blockade in lung cancer (dated by TCRdb to 2017 to 2018). Receptor amplification or capture employed the immunoSEQ multiplex PCR assay. TCRdb obtained this table from immuneACCESS and retained in-frame rearrangements with V and J assigned. These tables miss some clones; where compared with another copy, unresolved V genes account for less than half of the shortfall, and the remainder is unexplained. For this sample the table gives tens of thousands of clones, of which 70% to 80% were detected only once. The top ten clonotypes cover about 9% of the sample. The specimen was peripheral blood, collected from a patient treated with radiotherapy plus ipilimumab. The receptors were gathered from a human donor with non-small cell lung cancer whose response to radiotherapy plus ipilimumab could not be evaluated.

J is TRBJ1-1 and V is TRBV12-5; tentative D call: TRBD1 (5 bases). Trimming cost V 5 bases and J 2 bases, with 18 bases left between them. Germline CDR1 and CDR2: LGHNT and FRNRAP. The CDR3 extends over 16 amino acids. CDR3 sequence (DNA): TGTGCTAGTGGTGCGGGACGGGGACGGCCTAACACTGAAGCTTTCTTT. It yields the protein CASGAGRGRPNTEAFF.

The genes are TRBV5-5 and TRBJ2-7; maybe TRBD1 (6 bases). With 0 bases removed from V and 2 bases from J, the gap between germline ends came to 15 bases. The germline gives CDR1 SGHKS, CDR2 YYEKEE (reference sequence). The CDR3 consists of 16 residues. CDR3 protein: CASSLVYGRGAYEQYF. CDR3 bases: TGTGCCAGCAGCTTGGTGTATGGCAGGGGCGCCTACGAGCAGTACTTC.

The chain uses TRBV5-6 and TRBJ1-5, with D perhaps matching TRBD1 (6 bases). This CDR3 has 17 residues. V shed 1 base and J shed 4 bases, with 18 bases lying between them. Germline values: CDR1 SGHDT, CDR2 YYEEEE. The DNA of the CDR3 is TGTGCCAGCAGCTTGTTTTTTGTGGCAGGGGCAAATCAGCCCCAGCATTTT. It specifies CASSLFFVAGANQPQHF.

The CDR3 bases are TGCGCCAGCAGTGTAACCTCCCCAGGGAATGAGCAGTTCTTC. Its protein is CASSVTSPGNEQFF. The rearrangement uses TRBV10-2 and TRBJ2-1, with D possibly matching TRBD1 (5 bases). The V gene's germline CDR1 is WSHSY and CDR2 SAAADI. The CDR3 sequence is 14 residues long. Trimming took off 4 bases at V and 7 bases at J, with 14 bases between the two ends.

The rearrangement joins TRBV14 to TRBJ2-5, with 11 nucleotides matching TRBD2. Germline CDR1 and CDR2: SGHDN and FVKESK. This CDR3 comprises 15 residues. J gave up 2 bases and V 3 bases, and 2 bases lay outside the gene matches. The CDR3 DNA reads TGTGCCAGCAGCCATAGACTAGCGGGGCAAGAGACCCAGTACTTC. Protein product: CASSHRLAGQETQYF. The complete variable domain, with remaining parts taken from reference TRBV14 and TRBJ2-5, reads EAGVTQFPSHSVIEKGQTVTLRCDPISGHDNLYWYRRVMGKEIKFLLHFVKESKQDESGMPNNRFLAERTGGTYSTLKVQPAELEDSGVYFCASSHRLAGQETQYFGPGTRLLVL.

The chain has TRBV30 and TRBJ2-2; 9 positions agree with TRBD2. CDR1 is GTSNPN and CDR2 is SVGIG in the germline V gene (reference sequence). The CDR3 contains 14 residues. With 0 bases clipped from V and 6 bases from J, the junction kept 2 bases outside the gene matches. This CDR3 is CAWSVLAGPGELFF. DNA for the CDR3: TGTGCCTGGAGTGTTCTAGCGGGACCCGGGGAGCTGTTTTTT.

This sequence joins TRBV4-1 and TRBJ1-5, with D tentatively TRBD1 (6 bases). V shed 3 bases and J shed 1 base, with 10 bases lying between them. The CDR3 consists of 15 residues. Germline V CDR1 and CDR2: MGHRA, YSYEKL. The CDR3 DNA follows: TGCGCCAGCAGCCAGGGGGCACTGAGCAATCAGCCCCAGCATTTT. Amino acids: CASSQGALSNQPQHF.

This clone was seen only a few times. CDR3 bases: TGTGCCAGCAGCTCCCCTCCCGGGACATTGAACACCGGGGAGCTGTTTTTT. It translates to CASSSPPGTLNTGELFF. The J gene is TRBJ2-2, the V gene TRBV7-3, with D possibly TRBD1 on 6 matching bases. CDR3 length equals 17 residues. Trimming took 4 bases from V and 1 from J, leaving 16 bases between them. The V gene's germline CDR1 is SGHTA and CDR2 FQGTGA.

In this sample, this clone turned up a few times. The rearrangement links TRBV6-6 to TRBJ1-2; D might be TRBD1 (5 bases). CDR1 is MNHNY, CDR2 SVGAGI, per germline (reference sequence). This CDR3 has 13 amino acids. Trimming took off 6 bases at V and 1 base at J, with 9 bases between the two ends. This CDR3 reads CASRPGGNYGYTF. The CDR3 bases are TGTGCCAGCAGGCCCGGGGGTAACTATGGCTACACCTTC.

This rearrangement joins TRBV10-3 to TRBJ1-2; 7 nucleotides match TRBD1. Germline V gene data show CDR1 as ENHRY and CDR2 as SYGVKD. V was pared by 7 bases and J by 6 bases, with 17 bases of the junction left unmatched. The CDR3 loop spans 16 amino acids. CDR3: CAITRGPGTVENGYTF. The CDR3 nucleotides are TGTGCCATCACCAGGGGCCCTGGGACAGTCGAAAATGGCTACACCTTC.

J is TRBJ2-1 and V is TRBV5-4; possible D gene TRBD2, 5 bases. CDR3 length equals 16 residues. CDR1 is SGHNT, CDR2 YYREEE, per germline (reference sequence). V was clipped by 5 bases and J by 0 bases, with 15 bases between them. CDR3 loop: CASRWRKGDSYNEQFF. The CDR3 DNA reads as TGTGCCAGCAGGTGGAGGAAGGGAGACTCCTACAATGAGCAGTTCTTC. Supplemented by reference TRBV5-4 and TRBJ2-1, the full variable domain reads ETGVTQSPTHLIKTRGQQVTLRCSSQSGHNTVSWYQQALGQGPQFIFQYYREEENGRGNFPPRFSGLQFPNYSSELNVNALELDDSALYLCASRWRKGDSYNEQFFGPGTRLTVL.

The gene calls are TRBV7-8 and TRBJ1-4; D unresolved. There are 16 residues in the CDR3. The germline CDR1 and CDR2 sequences are SGHVS and FQNEAQ. Trimming pared 2 bases from V and 5 bases from J, leaving 15 bases between. The CDR3 sequence: CASSLRPPALNEKLFF. DNA of the CDR3: TGTGCCAGCAGCTTACGTCCCCCCGCCCTAAATGAAAAACTGTTTTTT.

The V and J genes are TRBV30 and TRBJ2-5; D gene unclear. Germline V gene sequence: CDR1 GTSNPN, CDR2 SVGIG (reference sequence). There are 13 residues in the CDR3. Trimming shortened V by 3 bases and J by 5 bases, and 13 bases separated the two germline ends. The CDR3 sequence: CAWRNPPAETQYF. CDR3 in DNA: TGTGCCTGGAGGAACCCCCCAGCGGAGACCCAGTACTTC. The full variable domain, in which reference TRBV30 and TRBJ2-5 provide the parts outside the CDR3, is SQTIHQWPATLVQPVGSPLSLECTVEGTSNPNLYWYRQAAGRGLQLLFYSVGIGQISSEVPQNLSASRPQDRQFILSSKKLLLSDSGFYLCAWRNPPAETQYFGPGTRLLVL.

In its sample, this clone was seen a few times. Its ends do not fully match the called genes, so a read error is possible. This chain uses TRBV7-3 with TRBJ1-5, with D perhaps TRBD1 (5 bases). Germline lookup yields CDR1 SGHTA and CDR2 FQGTGA. This CDR3 region has 14 residues. The CDR3 DNA reads as TGCGCCAGCAGCCAGGGATATAGCAATCAGCCCCAGCATTTT. Protein: CASSQGYSNQPQHF.